The 2 T cell receptor beta chains listed next were all sequenced from one sample in a study of beta chain features in type 1 diabetes. Expressed TCRB transcripts were sequenced, since all the RNA that had been isolated was reverse transcribed. Assay: immunoSEQ multiplex PCR; the TCRdb copy retains only in-frame clones and omits some. Of roughly 400,000 clones detected, about 15% appear once; the ten largest clones hold about 0.02%. The sequenced sample consisted of naive CD4+ T cells from blood. These receptors originate from a woman younger than 30 in good health.

This clone has only a few counts. The rearrangement links TRBV5-1 to TRBJ2-5; 7 bases fit TRBD1. Germline V gene sequence: CDR1 SGHRS, CDR2 YFSETQ. CDR3 length: 15 amino acids. J lost 5 bases, V lost 0 bases, and 7 bases had no gene match. CDR3 bases: TGCGCCAGCAGCTTGGCTAAACAGGGGTGGGAGACCCAGTACTTC. Translated: CASSLAKQGWETQYF.

In its sample, this clone was seen a few times. This rearrangement joins TRBV9 to TRBJ2-5; 10 bases are shared with TRBD2. Germline V gives CDR1 SGDLS, CDR2 YYNGEE. The CDR3 covers 14 residues. The ends lost 5 bases at V and 5 bases at J; junction bases unmatched: 6. Written as DNA, the CDR3 is TGTGCCAGCAGAAGTATAGCGGGAGGCGAGACCCAGTACTTC. It yields the protein CASRSIAGGETQYF.